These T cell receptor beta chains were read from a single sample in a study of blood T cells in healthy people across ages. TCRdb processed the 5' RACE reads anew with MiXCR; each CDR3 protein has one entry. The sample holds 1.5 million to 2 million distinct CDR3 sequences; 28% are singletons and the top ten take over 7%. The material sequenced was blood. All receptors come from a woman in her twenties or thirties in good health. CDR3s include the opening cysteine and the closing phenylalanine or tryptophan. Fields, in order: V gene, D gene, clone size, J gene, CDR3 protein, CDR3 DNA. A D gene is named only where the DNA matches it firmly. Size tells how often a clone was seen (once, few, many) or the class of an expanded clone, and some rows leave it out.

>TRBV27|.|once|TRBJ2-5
CAGSLGPPGETQYF
TGTGCCGGCAGTTTGGGACCGCCCGGTGAGACTCAGTACTTC
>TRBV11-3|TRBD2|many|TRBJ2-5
CASSLGAGPRTSGKETQYF
TGTGCCAGCAGCTTAGGGGCGGGTCCGCGGACTAGCGGGAAAGAGACCCAGTACTTC
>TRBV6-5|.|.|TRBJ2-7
CASSYLRGSYNEQYF
TGTGCCAGCAGTTATTTGCGGGGCTCCTACAATGAGCAGTACTTC
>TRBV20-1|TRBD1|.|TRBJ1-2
CSARDPGQGSYGYTF
TGCAGTGCTAGAGATCCGGGACAGGGGTCCTATGGCTACACCTTC
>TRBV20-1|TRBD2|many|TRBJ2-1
CSARPREALNNEQFF
TGCAGTGCTCGTCCACGGGAGGCCCTTAACAATGAGCAGTTCTTC
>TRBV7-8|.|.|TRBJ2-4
CASSAHPNEQYF
TGTGCCAGCAGCGCGCACCCCAATGAGCAGTACTTC
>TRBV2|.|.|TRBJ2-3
CASSGGVRPTDTQYF
TGTGCCAGCAGTGGGGGCGTGAGACCCACAGATACGCAGTATTTT
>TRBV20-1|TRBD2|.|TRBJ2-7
CSARDWPSGGYEQYF
TGCAGTGCTAGAGATTGGCCTAGCGGGGGCTACGAGCAGTACTTC
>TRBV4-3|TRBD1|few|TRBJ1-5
CASAQGDNQPQHF
TGCGCCAGCGCACAGGGGGATAATCAGCCCCAGCATTTT
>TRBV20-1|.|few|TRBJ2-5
CSAPISASGETQYF
TGCAGTGCCCCAATTAGCGCCTCCGGGGAGACCCAGTACTTC
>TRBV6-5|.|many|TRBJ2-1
CASSYSRGPASGEQFF
TGTGCCAGCAGTTACAGTCGGGGACCCGCTTCCGGTGAGCAGTTCTTC
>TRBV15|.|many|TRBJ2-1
CATSRDRAPTYEQFF
TGTGCCACCAGCAGAGATCGGGCTCCTACATATGAGCAGTTCTTC
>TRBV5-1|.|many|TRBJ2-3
CASSLDVRSDTQYF
TGCGCCAGCAGCTTGGACGTAAGGTCAGATACGCAGTATTTT
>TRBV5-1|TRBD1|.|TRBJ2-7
CASSPKQGKSPYEQYF
TGCGCCAGCAGTCCGAAACAGGGGAAGTCTCCCTACGAGCAGTACTTC
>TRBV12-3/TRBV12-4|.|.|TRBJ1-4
CASSFPRPGRGEKLFF
TGTGCCAGCAGTTTCCCCCGGCCAGGGCGAGGTGAAAAACTGTTTTTT
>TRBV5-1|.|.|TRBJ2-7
CASSFVRGSSYEQYF
TGCGCCAGCAGCTTCGTACGGGGGAGCTCCTACGAGCAGTACTTC
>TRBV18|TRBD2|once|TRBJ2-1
CASSPRPGGNPNEQFF
TGTGCCAGCTCACCACGCCCCGGGGGGAACCCCAATGAGCAGTTCTTC
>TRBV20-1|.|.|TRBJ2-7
CSASPPRELTYEQYF
TGCAGTGCTAGTCCTCCGAGGGAACTAACCTACGAGCAGTACTTC
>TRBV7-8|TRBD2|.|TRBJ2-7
CASSLGLAGGPLYF
TGTGCCAGCAGCCTAGGACTAGCGGGAGGGCCTCTGTACTTC
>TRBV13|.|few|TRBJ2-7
CASSLGLGSLYEQYF
TGTGCCAGCAGCTTAGGCCTTGGAAGCCTCTACGAGCAGTACTTC
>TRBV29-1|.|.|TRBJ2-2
CSVASGRNWNTGELFF
TGCAGCGTCGCCTCGGGGAGAAACTGGAACACCGGGGAGCTGTTTTTT
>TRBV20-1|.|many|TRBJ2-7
CSARDTKAPRYEQYF
TGCAGTGCTAGAGACACCAAGGCCCCCCGCTACGAGCAGTACTTC
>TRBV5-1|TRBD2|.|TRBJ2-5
CAGSPSLGNRGGAGETQYF
TGCGCCGGCAGCCCTTCCCTTGGGAATCGCGGGGGGGCAGGTGAGACCCAGTACTTC
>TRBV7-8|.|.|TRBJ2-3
CASSLEFGGQATDTQYF
TGTGCCAGCAGCTTAGAATTTGGGGGGCAGGCCACAGATACGCAGTATTTT
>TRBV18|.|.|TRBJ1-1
CASSRLGGDTEAFF
TGTGCCAGCTCTCGACTAGGCGGGGACACTGAAGCTTTCTTT
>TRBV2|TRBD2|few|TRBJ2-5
CASSEALMGLLYF
TGTGCCAGCAGTGAAGCGCTTATGGGACTATTGTACTTC
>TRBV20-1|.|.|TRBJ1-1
CSARDPGLDTEAFF
TGCAGTGCTAGAGATCCAGGGTTGGACACTGAAGCTTTCTTT
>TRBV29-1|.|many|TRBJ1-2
CSVAGDNYGYTF
TGCAGCGTTGCAGGGGATAACTATGGCTACACCTTC
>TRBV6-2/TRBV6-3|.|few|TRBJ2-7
CASSYSGVGHLYEQYF
TGTGCCAGCAGTTACTCTGGAGTGGGACACTTATACGAGCAGTACTTC
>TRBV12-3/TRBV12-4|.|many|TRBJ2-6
CASSVGRSGANVLTF
TGTGCCAGCAGTGTTGGACGCTCTGGGGCCAACGTCCTGACTTTC
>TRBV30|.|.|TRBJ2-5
CAWSQGLWPQTQYF
TGTGCCTGGAGCCAGGGACTCTGGCCCCAGACCCAGTACTTC
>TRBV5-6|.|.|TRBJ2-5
CASSLKAQETQYF
TGTGCCAGCAGCTTAAAGGCCCAAGAGACCCAGTACTTC
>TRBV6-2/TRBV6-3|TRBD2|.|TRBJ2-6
CASRTDGGGTNVLTF
TGTGCCAGCAGAACCGATGGGGGGGGGACCAACGTCCTGACTTTC
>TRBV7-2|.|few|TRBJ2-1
CASSSRVSYSEQFF
TGTGCCAGCAGCTCCAGGGTCTCCTACAGTGAGCAGTTCTTC
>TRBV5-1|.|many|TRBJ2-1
CASSLEVDSYNEQFF
TGCGCCAGCAGCTTGGAGGTCGACTCCTACAATGAGCAGTTCTTC
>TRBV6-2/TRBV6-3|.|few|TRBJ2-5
CVSSSRTPDLGTQYF
TGTGTCAGCAGTTCCCGGACTCCTGATCTCGGGACCCAGTACTTC
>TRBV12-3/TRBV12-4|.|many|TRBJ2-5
CASSLRDTPYF
TGTGCCAGCAGTCTCCGGGACACTCCGTACTTC
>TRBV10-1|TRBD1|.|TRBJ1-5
CASSDSGQGGSNQPQHF
TGCGCCAGCAGTGACTCAGGACAGGGGGGGAGCAATCAGCCCCAGCATTTT
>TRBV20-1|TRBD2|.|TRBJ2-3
CSASALAVVSTDTQYF
TGCAGTGCTAGCGCTCTAGCGGTGGTTAGCACAGATACGCAGTATTTT
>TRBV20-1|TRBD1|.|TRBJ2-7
CSARDLTGTSYEQYF
TGCAGTGCTAGAGATCTGACAGGGACCTCCTACGAGCAGTACTTC
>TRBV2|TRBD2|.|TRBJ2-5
CASSEGTSGEETQYF
TGTGCCAGCAGTGAAGGGACTAGCGGCGAAGAGACCCAGTACTTC
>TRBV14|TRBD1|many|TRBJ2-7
CASSPGTGNEQYF
TGCGCCAGCAGCCCCGGGACAGGGAACGAGCAGTACTTC
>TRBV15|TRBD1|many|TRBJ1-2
CATSRDGVRGGRSGYTF
TGTGCCACCAGCAGAGATGGAGTGAGAGGGGGCCGGAGTGGCTACACCTTC
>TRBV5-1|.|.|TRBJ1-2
CASSSEVNYGYTF
TGCGCCAGCAGTTCAGAAGTTAACTATGGCTACACCTTC
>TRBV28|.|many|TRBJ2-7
CASSSRLETIEQYF
TGTGCCAGCAGTTCCCGACTAGAGACGATCGAGCAGTACTTC
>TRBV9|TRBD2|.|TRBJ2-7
CANSVAAGGLSSYNEQYF
TGTGCCAACAGCGTAGCGGCCGGGGGGTTAAGCTCCTACAATGAGCAGTACTTC
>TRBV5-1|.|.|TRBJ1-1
CASSLDRPNTEAFF
TGCGCCAGCAGCTTAGACAGACCGAACACTGAAGCTTTCTTT
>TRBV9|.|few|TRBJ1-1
CASSAQPAANTEAFF
TGTGCCAGCAGCGCTCAGCCGGCGGCTAACACTGAAGCTTTCTTT
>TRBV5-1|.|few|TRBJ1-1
CASSLSGMEAFF
TGCGCCAGCAGCTTGTCGGGGATGGAAGCTTTCTTT
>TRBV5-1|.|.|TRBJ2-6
CASSGGAGTRSGANVLTF
TGCGCCAGCAGCGGGGGGGCAGGGACCCGCTCTGGGGCCAACGTCCTGACTTTC
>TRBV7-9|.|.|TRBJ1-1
CASSLSGTRTEAFF
TGTGCCAGCAGCTTATCCGGGACAAGGACTGAAGCTTTCTTT
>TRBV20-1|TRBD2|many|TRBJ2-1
CSATILAGASNEQFF
TGCAGTGCTACCATCTTAGCGGGAGCCTCCAATGAGCAGTTCTTC
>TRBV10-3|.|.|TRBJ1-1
CAISGLRDGNMNTEAFF
TGTGCCATCAGTGGGCTCCGGGACGGAAACATGAACACTGAAGCTTTCTTT
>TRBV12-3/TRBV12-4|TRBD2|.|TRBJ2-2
CASREQGLGSNTGELFF
TGTGCCAGCAGGGAACAGGGACTAGGCTCTAACACCGGGGAGCTGTTTTTT
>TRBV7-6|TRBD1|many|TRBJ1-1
CASSLGDSLNTEAFF
TGTGCCAGCAGCCTAGGGGACAGCCTGAACACTGAAGCTTTCTTT
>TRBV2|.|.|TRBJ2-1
CASKLIGVREQFF
TGTGCCAGCAAGCTAATTGGGGTAAGGGAGCAGTTCTTC
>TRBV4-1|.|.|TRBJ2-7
CASKSEEGPFGEQYF
TGCGCCAGCAAGTCCGAAGAGGGACCGTTTGGCGAGCAGTACTTC